This entry features one T cell receptor beta chain sequence. Authors' analysis steps: Using reference gene primer amplification, nucleated cell counts were estimated. The data were produced by immunoSEQ multiplex PCR, yet TCRdb's version contains in-frame clones alone and is incomplete. The D gene and trimming were derived from the DNA, and the V and J assignments and clone size from that table. The data hold about 150,000 clones, with approximately 78% observed a single time. The data are from a study of blood T cell repertoires in COVID-19. The overall study: Both acute and convalescent COVID-19 samples were obtained from the United States, Italy and Spain.

The source material was peripheral blood. The receptor comes from a man of 80 years or more with acute or convalescent COVID-19.

The CDR3 loop reads CASSLDGVHQPQHF. CDR3 sequence (DNA): TGTGCCAGCAGCTTAGACGGGGTACATCAGCCCCAGCATTTT. The V call is TRBV7-9, the J call TRBJ1-5; no reliable D call. V was trimmed by 1 base and J by 5 bases, leaving 9 bases between them. The CDR3 length is 14 residues. Germline CDR1 reads SEHNR; CDR2 reads FQNEAQ (reference sequence).